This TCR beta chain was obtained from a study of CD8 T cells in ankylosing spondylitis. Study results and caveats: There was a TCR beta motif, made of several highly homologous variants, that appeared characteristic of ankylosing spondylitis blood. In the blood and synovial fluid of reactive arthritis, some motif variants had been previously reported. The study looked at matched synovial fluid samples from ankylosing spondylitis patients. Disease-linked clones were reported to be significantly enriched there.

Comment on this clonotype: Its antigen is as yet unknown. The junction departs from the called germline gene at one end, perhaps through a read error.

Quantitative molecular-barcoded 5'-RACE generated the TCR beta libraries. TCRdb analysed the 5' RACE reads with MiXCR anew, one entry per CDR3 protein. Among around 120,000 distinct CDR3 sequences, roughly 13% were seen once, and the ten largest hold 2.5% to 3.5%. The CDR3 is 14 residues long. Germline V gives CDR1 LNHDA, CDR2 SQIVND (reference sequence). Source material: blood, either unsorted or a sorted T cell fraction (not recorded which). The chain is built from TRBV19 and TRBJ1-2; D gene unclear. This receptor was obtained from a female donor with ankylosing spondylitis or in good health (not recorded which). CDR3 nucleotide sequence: TGTGCCAGTAGTATAACCGCGGGCGGTTCTGGCTGCACCTTC. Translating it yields CASSITAGGSGCTF.